This TCR beta chain was documented in a study of vaccination and CD4 T cells after COVID-19 (dated by TCRdb to the early 2020s). Study-level background: In the convalescent cohort there were six males and four females, among whom were two Hispanic individuals, seven Caucasians, two Asians and one multiracial person. Post-vaccine blood samples were collected a median of about 69 days after the second vaccine dose, ranging from roughly 13 to 250 days. In 10 COVID-19 convalescent patients and a handful of infection-naive healthy vaccine recipients, researchers compared the spike-specific CD4+ TCR repertoire from before mRNA vaccination with the repertoire from after. Culture stimuli were overlapping spike peptide pools from SARS-CoV-2 and from the common cold coronaviruses HCoV-NL63, HCoV-OC43 and HCoV-229E. Two doses of either the Pfizer-BioNTech BNT162b2 vaccine (n=8) or the Moderna mRNA-1273 vaccine (n=2) were administered to participants. At the TCR clonotype level, an earlier paper using these donors assessed memory CD4+ T cell crossreactivity between SARS-CoV-2 and common cold coronavirus spike proteins. Control cultures used a CEFX viral epitope pool as positive control, an HIV-1 Nef peptide pool as negative control, or no peptide. Post-COVID blood samples were collected from convalescent patients a median of approximately 93 days after diagnosis, with a range of about 30 to 161 days.

Library generation was performed with PCR. DNA from cultured CD4+ T cells was subjected to TCR sequencing with the Oncomine TCR Beta short-read assay at the Johns Hopkins FTIC core. Genomic DNA was extracted from the cultured CD4+ T cells with the QIAamp micro DNA kit. The Oncomine TCR Beta libraries from cultured CD4+ T cells were pooled using unique dual indexes and then sequenced on an Illumina iSeq 100. Processing in the source paper ran as follows. Non-productive sequences were removed, and CDR3s that did not start with C, did not end with F or W, or were shorter than 7 amino acids were discarded. Antigen-specific clonotypes were identified with the MANAFEST web application by comparing peptide-stimulated wells with reference and other culture wells. Positive clones required FDR below 0.05, an odds ratio above 5, and productive frequency above 0.1% in at least two of three replicate wells. A clonotype counted as cross-reactive if it showed significant expansion both in the SARS-CoV-2 spike wells and in at least one common cold coronavirus spike condition. Using R version 3.6.1, CDR3 homology was evaluated through Levenshtein distances (stringdist) along with unrooted phylogenetic trees (ape). Through fastp at Q25 and MiXCR, TCRdb rebuilt clones from the public reads, retaining in-frame beta chains. CDR3 protein sequences are deduplicated, and each keeps its most common genes and DNA. The V and J calls shown here were made by TCRdb, not taken from the authors' results. The table for this sample lists around 10,000 distinct CDR3 sequences; less than 35% of them were counted only once. The ten largest clones represent 27% of the sample.

This sample's treatment or condition label indicates: roughly 10-day PBMC culture with coronavirus spike peptide pools or control peptides (ViraFEST assay). CD4+ T cells from unexposed donors were collected before the COVID-19 pandemic (2011-2018). The ViraFEST assay, used in the study, expanded antigen-specific T cells with peptide pools and then identified the expanded clonotypes through TCR sequencing. Each well held approximately 2 million PBMCs cultured in IMDM containing approximately 5% human AB serum and approximately 9.8 IU/ml IL-2, with approximately 9.2 ug/ml peptide pools added. On days 3 and 7, half of the culture medium was replaced with fresh IL-2-containing medium. After about 10 days of culture, CD4+ T cells were isolated by negative selection using the EasySep CD4+ T cell isolation kit. As cell number allowed, CD4+ T cells from unexposed donors were tested for reactivity to SARS-CoV-2 S and N and to four common cold coronavirus spike pools. Ficoll-Paque Plus gradient centrifugation was used to isolate PBMCs from whole blood, and the isolated PBMCs were then either used fresh or cryopreserved at -140C. Triplicate wells were generally used for each culture condition. The leukapheresis product used for the unexposed donors was purchased from a commercial source.

A remark on this clonotype: No antigen is known for it. No much larger clone is present one base from it, and per-base qualities are unavailable.

Results and caveats for the whole study, not just this receptor: Relatively few convalescent patients were included in the study, and early timepoints after natural infection were not analyzed. In convalescent patients, a median about 86% of post-vaccine SARS-CoV-2-reactive clones were detected only after vaccination, suggesting vaccine-specific priming. Although the median number of SARS-CoV-2-reactive clonotypes went up from 20 to 25 after infection to 38 after vaccination, the increase was not significant. In convalescent patients, nearly all vaccine-specific clones (304 of 307) were found to be mono-reactive for SARS-CoV-2 spike rather than cross-reactive with common cold coronaviruses.

The germline V gene provides CDR1 SGHVS and CDR2 FQNEAQ. From cysteine to phenylalanine, the CDR3 is 13 amino acids long. Only the CDR3 region is kept as DNA, spanning 39 bases read in frame from base 1. V sheds 2 bases and J sheds 3 bases, leaving 7 bases between their ends. The source is a human donor in good health. The sequenced material came from CD4+ T cells from blood, cultured in vitro. Here the chain combines TRBV7-8 and TRBJ1-1, with TRBD1 as a weak D call on 5 bases. CDR3 loop: CASSLKGYTEAFF. In nucleotides, the sequence is TGTGCCAGCAGCTTAAAGGGGTACACTGAAGCTTTCTTT.